The 32 T cell receptor beta chains below all came from one sample that was sequenced in a study of blood T cells in healthy people across ages. Then a second PCR, running about 6 to 11 cycles, was carried out with a sample-barcoded 5' primer and a J-beta primer mix. TCRdb re-analysed the 5' RACE reads in MiXCR, keeping a single row per CDR3 protein. The sample contains roughly 730,000 distinct CDR3 sequences, more than 50% of which appear only once. The sequencing input was blood. These receptors came from a man aged 40-49 years in good health.

This clonotype was detected a few times. The genes are TRBV27 and TRBJ2-7, with TRBD1 matching 7 bases. The germline gives CDR1 MNHEY, CDR2 SMNVEV (reference sequence). The V and J ends lost 8 bases and 4 bases, in that order; junction bases with no gene match: 8. The CDR3 runs 13 residues. CDR3 DNA sequence: TGTGCCAGCTGCCGGGACAGCAAATACGAGCAGTACTTC. This codes for CASCRDSKYEQYF.

The chain couples TRBV7-2 to TRBJ2-3, with a weak D call TRBD2 (5 bases). Looked up from germline, CDR1 is SGHTA and CDR2 is FQGNSA. The V end was cut by 6 bases, the J end by 0 bases, with 16 bases between. This CDR3 contains 16 residues. This chain's CDR3 is CASSSSRRTSTDTQYF. The CDR3 DNA sequence: TGTGCCAGCAGTTCATCTCGTCGGACTAGCACAGATACGCAGTATTTT.

The rearrangement joins TRBV15 to TRBJ2-1, with 7 positions matching TRBD1. Germline V lookup: CDR1 LNHNV, CDR2 YYDKDF (reference sequence). This CDR3 has 14 amino acids. V was clipped by 5 bases and J by 5 bases; unmatched bases: 6. The CDR3 region has the DNA TGTGCCACCAGCCAGACAGGGTCGGACAATGAGCAGTTCTTC. Encoded protein: CATSQTGSDNEQFF. The full variable domain, completed using reference TRBV15 and TRBJ2-1, is DAMVIQNPRYQVTQFGKPVTLSCSQTLNHNVMYWYQQKSSQAPKLLFHYYDKDFNNEADTPDNFQSRRPNTSFCFLDIRSPGLGDTAMYLCATSQTGSDNEQFFGPGTRLTVL.

The chain joins TRBV7-9 to TRBJ2-3; no clear D gene. CDR1 and CDR2 (germline): SEHNR, FQNEAQ (reference sequence). Between the trimmed V and J ends, which lost 5 bases and 2 bases, there was a span of 11 bases. The CDR3 totals 14 residues. The CDR3 sequence is CASSGKPNTDTQYF. CDR3 sequence (DNA): TGTGCCAGCAGCGGCAAACCAAACACAGATACGCAGTATTTT.

The V call is TRBV12-3 or TRBV12-4, the J call TRBJ2-7; TRBD2 is a possible D gene (5 bases). The DNA matches TRBJ2-5 better at its end, which makes the J call doubtful. The CDR3 is made up of 14 amino acids. The chain's CDR3 is CASSFRGSWETQYF. The CDR3 DNA reads TGTGCCAGCAGCTTTCGCGGGTCCTGGGAGACCCAGTACTTC.

The rearrangement links TRBV5-6 to TRBJ2-1, with 9 nucleotides matching TRBD1. After removal of 4 bases from V and 0 bases from J, the junction contained 11 bases not matched to a gene. CDR3 length: 18 residues. CDR1 is SGHDT, CDR2 YYEEEE, per germline. The DNA of the CDR3 is TGTGCCAGCAGCGAGGACAGGGGCGCTCTGGTCTCCTACAATGAGCAGTTCTTC. Translated: CASSEDRGALVSYNEQFF.

This chain joins TRBV3-1 and TRBJ1-6; D is perhaps TRBD1 (6 bases). V was trimmed by 8 bases and J by 7 bases, leaving 15 bases between them. This CDR3 comprises 14 residues. Germline CDR1 is LGHDT and CDR2 is YNNKEL (reference sequence). The DNA for the CDR3 is TGTGCCAGCTCCGTGTTCGGGACAAATTCACCCCTCCACTTT. Amino acids: CASSVFGTNSPLHF.

The chain uses TRBV14 and TRBJ1-4; perhaps TRBD1 as D (5 bases). Germline V CDR1 and CDR2: SGHDN, FVKESK. Trimming left V 3 bases short and J 5 bases short, with 13 bases between. This CDR3 region has 15 residues. CDR3 protein: CASSHRDGTNEKLFF. Written as DNA, the CDR3 is TGTGCCAGCAGCCACCGGGACGGAACGAATGAAAAACTGTTTTTT.

About this clonotype: Just one base apart from a much larger clone, this may be a read error. This rearrangement joins TRBV4-3 to TRBJ2-7; weak D call: TRBD1 (6 bases). The CDR3 runs 14 residues. Trimming stripped 4 bases from V and 9 bases from J, with 19 bases between. Germline lookup yields CDR1 LGHNA and CDR2 YSLEER. DNA of the CDR3: TGCGCCAGCAGCCCAGGCATGGGGGCCGGAGGGCAGTACTTC. It is translated as CASSPGMGAGGQYF.

This clonotype appeared many times. The chain couples TRBV7-2 to TRBJ2-7, with D hard to call. Trimming took 0 bases from V and 2 from J, leaving 11 bases between them. Germline V lookup: CDR1 SGHTA, CDR2 FQGNSA. This CDR3 is 15 amino acids long. This CDR3 is CASSLARGETYEQYF. The CDR3 nucleotides are TGTGCCAGCAGCTTAGCCCGTGGTGAAACCTACGAGCAGTACTTC.

The chain links TRBV12-3 or TRBV12-4 to TRBJ1-2; TRBD1 is a possible D gene (6 bases). This CDR3 region has 14 residues. V was pared by 6 bases and J by 7 bases, with 18 bases between. This chain's CDR3 is CASSSQGYLCGYTF. In nucleotides, the CDR3 is TGTGCCAGCAGCTCACAGGGTTATTTGTGTGGCTACACCTTC.

The chain is built from TRBV4-2 and TRBJ1-5; the D is unclear. Germline lookup yields CDR1 LGHNA and CDR2 YNFKEQ. The CDR3 extends over 15 amino acids. V lost 0 bases to trimming and J lost 9 bases, with 15 bases between them. CDR3 amino acids: CASSQEADPLWPQHF. CDR3 in DNA: TGTGCCAGCAGCCAAGAGGCGGACCCCCTATGGCCCCAGCATTTT.

This chain links TRBV7-3 with TRBJ2-1; D may be TRBD2 (6 bases). Looked up from germline, CDR1 is SGHTA and CDR2 is FQGTGA. Trimming took off 5 bases at V and 8 bases at J, with 16 bases between the two ends. The CDR3 covers 14 residues. The CDR3 is CASSVSMGGDEQFF. In nucleotides, the CDR3 is TGTGCCAGCAGCGTATCAATGGGAGGCGATGAGCAGTTCTTC.

J is TRBJ2-1 and V is TRBV20-1, with 8 bases identical to TRBD2. The CDR3 runs 14 residues. The ends lost 3 bases at V and 9 bases at J; junction bases unmatched: 10. CDR1 DFQATT and CDR2 SNEGSKA come from the germline V gene (reference sequence). The chain's CDR3 is CSARVREGTVEQFF. The DNA for the CDR3 is TGCAGTGCTAGGGTTCGGGAGGGCACCGTTGAGCAGTTCTTC.

The rearrangement links TRBV29-1 to TRBJ2-7; the D gene could be TRBD1 or TRBD2 (5 bases each). The V end lost 3 bases, the J end lost 0 bases, and 21 bases lay between the germline ends. The germline V gene encodes CDR1 SQVTM and CDR2 ANQGSEA. This CDR3 spans 17 amino acids. CDR3 sequence: CSVDRGERLHSSYEQYF. Here the CDR3 DNA reads TGCAGCGTTGATAGAGGGGAGCGGCTTCATAGCTCCTACGAGCAGTACTTC.

With respect to this clonotype: At one boundary the junction diverges from the germline segment, which might be a read error. The chain combines TRBV2 with TRBJ2-7; TRBD2 matches 8 bases. The CDR3 has 15 amino acids. Per the germline V gene, CDR1 is SNHLY and CDR2 is FYNNEI. The CDR3 loop reads CAGSDGRGGIYEQYF. The CDR3, as DNA: TGTGCCGGCAGTGACGGGAGGGGCGGAATTTACGAGCAGTACTTC.

The table lists this clonotype with many counts. The chain employs TRBV5-1 and TRBJ2-7; 7 nucleotides agree with TRBD2. Germline V gene data show CDR1 as SGHRS and CDR2 as YFSETQ. V lost 0 bases, J lost 4 bases, and 10 bases stayed unmatched. This CDR3 has 16 residues. CDR3 residues: CASSLAVAGASYEQYF. DNA of the CDR3: TGCGCCAGCAGCTTGGCCGTTGCGGGAGCCTCTTACGAGCAGTACTTC. Full variable domain (rest looked up from reference TRBV5-1 and TRBJ2-7): KAGVTQTPRYLIKTRGQQVTLSCSPISGHRSVSWYQQTPGQGLQFLFEYFSETQRNKGNFPGRFSGRQFSNSRSEMNVSTLELGDSALYLCASSLAVAGASYEQYFGPGTRLTVT.

This clonotype was seen more than once but under ten times. The chain uses TRBV12-3 or TRBV12-4 and TRBJ2-3; the D is unclear. This CDR3 region has 14 residues. V lost 6 bases and J lost 0, with 10 bases in between. In nucleotides, the CDR3 is TGTGCCAGCAGCCCGACTCTAAGCACAGATACGCAGTATTTT. As protein: CASSPTLSTDTQYF.

There are a few counts of this clonotype. The genes are TRBV7-2 and TRBJ2-3; 14 bases align to TRBD2. There are 20 residues in the CDR3. The V gene's germline CDR1 is SGHTA and CDR2 FQGNSA. Trimming at V came to 5 bases and at J to 1 base, leaving 14 bases not matched to a gene. This chain's CDR3 is CASSPTPGLAGVAGTDTQYF. For the CDR3, the DNA is TGTGCCAGCAGCCCAACCCCGGGACTAGCGGGAGTGGCAGGCACAGATACGCAGTATTTT.

The chain links TRBV9 to TRBJ2-4; D might be TRBD2 (6 bases). TRBJ2-5 explains the end of the DNA better; the J call may be wrong. This CDR3 is built from 13 residues. From germline, CDR1 is SGDLS and CDR2 YYNGEE. The CDR3 region is CASSDPGSETQYF. The CDR3 DNA reads TGTGCCAGCAGCGACCCCGGGAGTGAGACCCAGTACTTC.

V usage is TRBV29-1 and J usage is TRBJ1-2; TRBD1 matches 9 bases. Germline lookup yields CDR1 SQVTM and CDR2 ANQGSEA. V shed 6 bases and J 8 bases; nucleotides not matched to a gene: 7. The CDR3 is made up of 12 amino acids. The CDR3 region has the DNA TGCAGCGTCGGGGACAGGGAAGGCGGCTACACCTTC. This gives the protein CSVGDREGGYTF.

V gene TRBV4-3 combines with J gene TRBJ2-3; possibly TRBD2 for D (6 bases). CDR1 and CDR2 from the germline V gene are LGHNA and YSLEER. CDR3 length equals 17 residues. Trimming took 4 bases from V and 6 from J, leaving 23 bases between them. Here the CDR3 reads CASSRGGFEAAGDTQYF. CDR3 sequence (DNA): TGCGCCAGCAGCCGAGGTGGGTTTGAGGCCGCGGGGGATACGCAGTATTTT.

This clonotype was detected a few times. Written as DNA, the CDR3 is TGTGCCAGCAGGGGATCGGGCGATGGCTACACCTTC. Protein sequence: CASRGSGDGYTF. The chain couples TRBV12-3 or TRBV12-4 to TRBJ1-2; D ambiguous. The germline V and J ends were trimmed by 6 bases and 6 bases, with 11 bases remaining between them. This CDR3 contains 12 residues.

This clonotype has more than one count but fewer than ten. The V and J genes are TRBV20-1 and TRBJ2-7; D is unclear. CDR1 is DFQATT, CDR2 SNEGSKA, per germline (reference sequence). The CDR3 consists of 16 residues. The germline V and J ends were trimmed by 2 bases and 0 bases, with 17 bases remaining between them. CDR3 nucleotide sequence: TGCAGTGCTAGAATACCCGGGTCCCAACGCTCCTACGAGCAGTACTTC. Protein sequence: CSARIPGSQRSYEQYF.

The chain couples TRBV20-1 to TRBJ2-3; D gene uncertain. Trimming removed 3 bases at V and 1 base at J, with 11 bases between. The V gene's germline CDR1 is DFQATT and CDR2 SNEGSKA (reference sequence). CDR3 length equals 14 residues. This CDR3 reads CSASLIVGTDTQYF. CDR3 nucleotide sequence: TGCAGTGCTAGTCTGATTGTTGGCACAGATACGCAGTATTTT.

CDR3 sequence: CASSLGLGTNSPLHF. The CDR3 region has the DNA TGCGCCAGCAGCTTGGGGCTAGGGACTAATTCACCCCTCCACTTT. The chain carries TRBV5-1 and TRBJ1-6, with TRBD1 as a possible D gene (5 bases). This CDR3 is built from 15 residues. V shed 0 bases and J shed 6 bases, with 10 bases lying between them. Germline-derived CDR1 and CDR2 are SGHRS and YFSETQ.

The chain combines TRBV4-1 with TRBJ1-1; 10 bases are a match to TRBD1. Germline lookup yields CDR1 MGHRA and CDR2 YSYEKL. The J segment lost 8 bases and the V segment lost 5 bases, leaving 8 bases of the junction unmatched. This CDR3 contains 14 residues. This CDR3 reads CASSIRDRGVEAFF. The CDR3 nucleotides read TGCGCCAGCAGCATCCGGGACAGGGGTGTCGAAGCTTTCTTT.

This clonotype rates as medium-sized. The V call is TRBV20-1, the J call TRBJ2-3; TRBD2 aligns across 7 bases. The CDR3 sequence is 14 residues long. The V gene's germline CDR1 is DFQATT and CDR2 SNEGSKA (reference sequence). The V gene end was trimmed by 5 bases and the J gene end by 4 bases; junction bases not matched to a gene: 9. The CDR3 sequence is CSAPGRELSDTQYF. CDR3 nucleotides: TGCAGTGCTCCGGGGAGGGAGCTCTCAGATACGCAGTATTTT.

The chain combines TRBV20-1 with TRBJ2-5; D uncertain. Trimming stripped 7 bases from V and 3 bases from J, with 12 bases between. The CDR3 extends over 12 amino acids. The germline V gene encodes CDR1 DFQATT and CDR2 SNEGSKA (reference sequence). Here the CDR3 reads CSVEGQEETQYF. In nucleotides, the CDR3 is TGCAGTGTTGAAGGGCAGGAAGAGACCCAGTACTTC.

This clonotype occurred a few times. The chain carries TRBV29-1 and TRBJ2-7; D may be TRBD2 (7 bases). This CDR3 comprises 12 residues. The germline CDR1 and CDR2 sequences are SQVTM and ANQGSEA. V lost 5 bases and J lost 5, with 13 bases in between. Written as DNA, the CDR3 is TGCAGCGTTTTCGGGGGGCGCGACGAGCAGTACTTC. Translating it yields CSVFGGRDEQYF.

The genes are TRBV2 and TRBJ2-1; D could derive from TRBD1 or TRBD2 (6 bases each). This CDR3 is built from 16 residues. Trimming stripped 10 bases from V and 7 bases from J, with 26 bases between. CDR1 and CDR2 (germline): SNHLY, FYNNEI. CDR3 DNA: TGTGCCACCATTATATTATTAAGGGGGGCAGGGAATGAGCAGTTCTTC. Its translation: CATIILLRGAGNEQFF.

V usage is TRBV6-6 and J usage is TRBJ2-5; tentative D call: TRBD1 (6 bases). Looked up from germline, CDR1 is MNHNY and CDR2 is SVGAGI (reference sequence). The CDR3 contains 16 residues. With 0 bases removed from V and 4 bases from J, the gap between germline ends came to 15 bases. The CDR3 reads CASSYSGEGVGETQYF. For the CDR3, the DNA is TGTGCCAGCAGTTACTCTGGAGAGGGGGTGGGAGAGACCCAGTACTTC.